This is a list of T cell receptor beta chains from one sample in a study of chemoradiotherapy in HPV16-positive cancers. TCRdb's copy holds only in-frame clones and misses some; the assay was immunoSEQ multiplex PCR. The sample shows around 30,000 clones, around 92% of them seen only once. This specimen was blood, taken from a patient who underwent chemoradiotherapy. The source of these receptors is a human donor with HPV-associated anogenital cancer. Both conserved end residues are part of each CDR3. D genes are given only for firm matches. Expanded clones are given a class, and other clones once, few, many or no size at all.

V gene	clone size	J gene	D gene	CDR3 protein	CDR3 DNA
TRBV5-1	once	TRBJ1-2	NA	CASSDYDSPRSDYGYTF	TGCGCCAGCAGCGACTACGACAGCCCCCGATCAGACTATGGCTACACCTTC
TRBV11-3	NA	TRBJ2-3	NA	CASSLDRGTDTQYF	TGTGCCAGCAGCTTAGACAGGGGCACAGATACGCAGTATTTT
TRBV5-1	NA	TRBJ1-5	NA	CASSFDPQGQPQHF	TGCGCCAGCAGCTTTGACCCTCAGGGGCAGCCCCAGCATTTT
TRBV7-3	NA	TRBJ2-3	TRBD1	CASSSQGAIDTQYF	TGTGCCAGCAGCTCTCAGGGGGCCATAGATACGCAGTATTTT
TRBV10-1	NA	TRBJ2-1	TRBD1	CASRTGTGGEQFF	TGCGCCAGCAGAACCGGGACAGGAGGTGAGCAGTTCTTC
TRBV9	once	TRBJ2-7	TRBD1	CASSKGTATYEQYF	TGTGCCAGCAGCAAAGGGACAGCCACCTACGAGCAGTACTTC
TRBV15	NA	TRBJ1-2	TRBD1	CATSRFGEATGAYGYTF	TGTGCCACCAGCAGATTCGGAGAGGCCACAGGGGCCTATGGCTACACCTTC
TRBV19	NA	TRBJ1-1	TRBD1	CASSDNRGDTEAFF	TGTGCCAGTAGTGATAACAGGGGAGACACTGAAGCTTTCTTT
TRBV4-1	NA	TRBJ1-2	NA	CASSHFEGSYGYTF	TGCGCCAGCAGCCATTTCGAAGGGTCTTACGGCTACACCTTC
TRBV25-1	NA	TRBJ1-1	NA	CASSASDRNTEAFF	TGTGCCAGCAGTGCCTCGGACAGGAACACTGAAGCTTTCTTT
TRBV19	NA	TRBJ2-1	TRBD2	CASSLTSGVYNEQFF	TGTGCCAGTAGCCTCACTAGCGGGGTTTACAATGAGCAGTTCTTC
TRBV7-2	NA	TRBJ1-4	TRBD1	CASRRYGQGGGEKLFF	TGTGCCAGCAGACGATATGGACAGGGGGGAGGTGAAAAACTGTTTTTT
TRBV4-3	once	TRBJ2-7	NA	CASSQDRRGTYEQYF	TGCGCCAGCAGCCAAGATCGGAGGGGAACCTACGAGCAGTACTTC
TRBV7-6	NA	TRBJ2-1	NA	CASSLAGPSSYNEQFF	TGTGCCAGCAGCTTAGCGGGCCCAAGCTCCTACAATGAGCAGTTCTTC
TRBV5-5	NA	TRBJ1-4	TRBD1	CASSQTGGEKLFF	TGTGCCAGCAGCCAGACAGGGGGCGAAAAACTGTTTTTT
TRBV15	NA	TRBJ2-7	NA	CATSRDRGGTYEQYF	TGTGCCACCAGCAGAGATAGGGGCGGGACCTACGAGCAGTACTTC
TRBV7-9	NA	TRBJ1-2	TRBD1	CASSLDRQGLSGYTF	TGTGCCAGCAGCTTGGACCGACAGGGCTTAAGTGGCTACACCTTC
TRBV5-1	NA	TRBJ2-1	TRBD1	CASSFRGHNNEQFF	TGCGCCAGCAGCTTCAGGGGGCATAACAATGAGCAGTTCTTC
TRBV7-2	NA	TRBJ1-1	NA	CASSHRLGGSGGWNTEAFF	TGTGCCAGCAGCCACCGCCTAGGGGGGTCGGGAGGATGGAACACTGAAGCTTTCTTT
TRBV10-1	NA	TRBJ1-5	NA	CASSGLGGSNQPQHF	TGCGCCAGCAGTGGACTCGGGGGTAGCAATCAGCCCCAGCATTTT
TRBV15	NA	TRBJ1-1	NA	CATSRGGGRDTEAFF	TGTGCCACCAGCAGAGGGGGGGGAAGGGACACTGAAGCTTTCTTT
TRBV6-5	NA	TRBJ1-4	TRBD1	CASMQDRRNEKLFF	TGTGCCAGCATGCAGGACAGGAGAAATGAAAAACTGTTTTTT
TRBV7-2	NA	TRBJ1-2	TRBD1	CASSFYLQGVLAGYTF	TGTGCCAGCAGCTTCTACCTTCAGGGGGTCCTAGCTGGCTACACCTTC
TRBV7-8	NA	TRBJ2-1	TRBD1	CASSARDRVVFHEQFF	TGTGCCAGCAGCGCTCGGGACAGGGTGGTTTTCCATGAGCAGTTCTTC
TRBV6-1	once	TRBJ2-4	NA	CASSEYLQYPGVNIQYF	TGTGCCAGCAGTGAATATCTCCAGTATCCAGGGGTAAACATTCAGTACTTC
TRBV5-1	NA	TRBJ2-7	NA	CASSATTYEQYF	TGCGCCAGCAGCGCGACAACCTACGAGCAGTACTTC
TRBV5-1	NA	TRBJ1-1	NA	CASSLSGMGEAFF	TGCGCCAGCAGCTTGTCAGGTATGGGAGAAGCTTTCTTT
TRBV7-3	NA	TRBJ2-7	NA	CASSLVAGRYEQYF	TGTGCCAGCAGCTTAGTGGCAGGGCGGTACGAGCAGTACTTC
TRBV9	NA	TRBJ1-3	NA	CASNMGRDSGNTIYF	TGTGCCAGCAATATGGGACGGGACTCTGGAAACACCATATATTTT
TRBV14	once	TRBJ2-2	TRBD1	CASSQRVLGTGNTGELFF	TGTGCCAGCAGCCAAAGAGTCCTCGGGACAGGGAACACCGGGGAGCTGTTTTTT
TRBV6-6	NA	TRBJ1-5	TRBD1	CASRGQLQPQHF	TGTGCCAGCAGGGGACAGTTGCAGCCCCAGCATTTT
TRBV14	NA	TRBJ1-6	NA	CASSQADWASFSPLHF	TGTGCCAGCAGCCAAGCCGACTGGGCCAGTTTTTCACCCCTCCACTTT
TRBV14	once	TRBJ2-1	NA	CASSQAPRSYNEQFF	TGTGCCAGCAGCCAAGCCCCTAGGTCCTACAATGAGCAGTTCTTC
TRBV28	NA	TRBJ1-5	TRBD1	CASSPDVPPGQVNQPQHF	TGTGCCAGCAGCCCGGACGTGCCCCCGGGACAGGTCAATCAGCCCCAGCATTTT
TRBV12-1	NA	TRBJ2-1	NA	CASSGSGGEQFF	TGTGCCAGCAGCGGAAGCGGGGGGGAGCAGTTCTTC
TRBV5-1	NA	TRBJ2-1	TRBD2	CASSGLAGGSYNEQFF	TGCGCCAGCAGCGGACTAGCGGGGGGCTCCTACAATGAGCAGTTCTTC
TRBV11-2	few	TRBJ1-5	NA	CASSLEFSQPQHF	TGTGCCAGCAGCTTAGAGTTTAGTCAGCCCCAGCATTTT
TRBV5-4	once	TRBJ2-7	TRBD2	CASSFGGRTYEQYF	TGTGCCAGCAGCTTCGGGGGGAGAACCTACGAGCAGTACTTC
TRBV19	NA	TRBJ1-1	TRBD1	CASSIEGPRGAEAFF	TGTGCCAGTAGTATCGAGGGACCCAGGGGGGCTGAAGCTTTCTTT
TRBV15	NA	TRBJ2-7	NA	CATSRDGLDGEQYF	TGTGCCACCAGCAGAGATGGGTTGGATGGCGAGCAGTACTTC
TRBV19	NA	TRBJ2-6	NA	CASSAKKGGANVLTF	TGTGCCAGTAGTGCTAAAAAAGGTGGGGCCAACGTCCTGACTTTC
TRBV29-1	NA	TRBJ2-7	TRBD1	CSVGQGTPYEQYF	TGCAGCGTTGGACAGGGGACCCCCTACGAGCAGTACTTC
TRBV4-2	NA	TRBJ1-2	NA	CASSPGGRGNYGYTF	TGTGCCAGCAGCCCCGGTGGCAGGGGAAACTATGGCTACACCTTC
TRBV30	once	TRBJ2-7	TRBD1	CASEGQGAFEQYF	TGCGCCTCTGAAGGACAGGGGGCATTCGAGCAGTACTTC
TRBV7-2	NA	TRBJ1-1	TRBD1	CASSPRQGSTEAFF	TGTGCCAGCAGCCCGCGACAGGGTAGCACCGAAGCTTTCTTT
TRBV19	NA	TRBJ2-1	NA	CASSLQTGVLYNEQFF	TGTGCCAGTAGTTTACAAACAGGAGTCTTATACAATGAGCAGTTCTTC